The next 17 T cell receptor beta chains were all read from a single sample in a study of T cell responses to AZD1222 COVID-19 vaccine. Sequencing used immunoSEQ multiplex PCR; TCRdb keeps in-frame clones, though not all of them. Found here are about 97,000 clones, approximately 84% of them singletons; the top ten hold more than 15%. Source: peripheral blood, taken on day 0 of AZD1222 vaccination. The receptors stem from an adult in good health.

V usage is TRBV19 and J usage is TRBJ2-3; D remains ambiguous. The V end was cut by 1 base, the J end by 3 bases, with 8 bases between. Germline CDR1 reads LNHDA; CDR2 reads SQIVND (reference sequence). CDR3 size: 14 residues. CDR3 amino acids: CASSIGTTTDTQYF. The CDR3 DNA sequence: TGTGCCAGTAGTATAGGGACGACGACAGATACGCAGTATTTT.

The chain uses TRBV19 and TRBJ1-5, with a weak D call TRBD1 (5 bases). CDR1 and CDR2 from the germline V gene are LNHDA and SQIVND (reference sequence). The length of the CDR3 is 15 residues. Trimming pared 3 bases from V and 4 bases from J, leaving 13 bases between. The chain's CDR3 is CASSIIGTGNQPQHF. The CDR3 DNA reads as TGTGCCAGTAGTATTATAGGGACTGGTAATCAGCCCCAGCATTTT.

V is TRBV5-5 and J is TRBJ2-1; 8 bases fit TRBD1. The length of the CDR3 is 15 residues. Germline CDR1 reads SGHKS; CDR2 reads YYEKEE (reference sequence). The junction had 5 bases not matched to a gene; V was cut back by 4 bases and J by 2 bases. This CDR3 is CASSAGQGPYNEQFF. For the CDR3, the DNA is TGTGCCAGCAGCGCCGGACAGGGTCCCTACAATGAGCAGTTCTTC.

The table lists this clone with a count of one. This chain uses TRBV5-4 with TRBJ2-7, with D possibly matching TRBD1 (6 bases). The CDR3 has 15 amino acids. V lost 4 bases to trimming and J lost 4 bases, with 18 bases between them. Germline CDR1 SGHNT, CDR2 YYREEE (reference sequence). CDR3 DNA: TGTGCCAGCAGCCCGGAACCGGGACATCTTTACGAGCAGTACTTC. This encodes CASSPEPGHLYEQYF. Together with reference TRBV5-4 and TRBJ2-7, the CDR3 gives the full variable domain: ETGVTQSPTHLIKTRGQQVTLRCSSQSGHNTVSWYQQALGQGPQFIFQYYREEENGRGNFPPRFSGLQFPNYSSELNVNALELDDSALYLCASSPEPGHLYEQYFGPGTRLTVT.

The CDR3 protein is CASSLGTGGSLTEAFF. Written as DNA, the CDR3 is TGTGCCAGCAGCTTGGGTACAGGGGGCAGCCTGACTGAAGCTTTCTTT. This chain joins TRBV5-4 and TRBJ1-1; 9 bases match TRBD1. Germline CDR1 reads SGHNT; CDR2 reads YYREEE (reference sequence). The CDR3 consists of 16 residues. J lost 5 bases, V lost 0 bases, and 8 bases had no gene match.

The chain links TRBV5-1 to TRBJ2-5; TRBD1 agrees at 11 bases. The CDR3 loop spans 17 amino acids. The V gene's germline CDR1 is SGHRS and CDR2 YFSETQ. Germline trimming cut 0 bases from V and 5 bases from J; bases unmatched to any gene: 9. The DNA for the CDR3 is TGCGCCAGCAGCTTGGCCGTAGGACAGGGGGCCGGGGAGACCCAGTACTTC. Amino acids: CASSLAVGQGAGETQYF.

V and J are TRBV3-1 (or the pseudogene TRBV3-2) and TRBJ2-3; 11 nucleotides agree with TRBD2. The CDR3 totals 15 residues. V trimming: 5 bases; J trimming: 4 bases; junction bases outside the gene matches: 5. CDR1 LGHDT and CDR2 YNNKEL come from the germline V gene (reference sequence). The CDR3 loop is CASSTSGRLSDTQYF. The CDR3 DNA sequence: TGTGCCAGCAGCACTAGCGGGAGACTCTCAGATACGCAGTATTTT.

The gene calls are TRBV4-1 and TRBJ2-1, with no clear D. V shed 0 bases and J shed 5 bases, with 8 bases lying between them. Germline assignment: CDR1 MGHRA and CDR2 YSYEKL. The CDR3 runs 14 residues. DNA for the CDR3: TGCGCCAGCAGCCAAGATGCCTACCACAATGAGCAGTTCTTC. As protein: CASSQDAYHNEQFF.

The gene calls are TRBV30 and TRBJ2-1; TRBD2 aligns across 13 bases. The CDR3 runs 16 residues. The germline gives CDR1 GTSNPN, CDR2 SVGIG (reference sequence). V lost 2 bases to trimming and J lost 13 bases; unmatched junction nucleotides: 14. CDR3: CAWSSGTSGIPRHQFF. The CDR3 DNA is TGTGCCTGGAGTTCCGGGACTAGCGGGATCCCGAGACATCAGTTCTTC. Supplemented by reference TRBV30 and TRBJ2-1, the full variable domain reads SQTIHQWPATLVQPVGSPLSLECTVEGTSNPNLYWYRQAAGRGLQLLFYSVGIGQISSEVPQNLSASRPQDRQFILSSKKLLLSDSGFYLCAWSSGTSGIPRHQFFGPGTRLTVL.

This clone was detected only once. This chain links TRBV15 with TRBJ2-3; 11 nucleotides line up with TRBD2. With V trimmed by 6 bases and J by 5 bases, 10 bases remained unmatched. Germline V CDR1 and CDR2: LNHNV, YYDKDF (reference sequence). The CDR3 contains 16 residues. The CDR3 DNA reads as TGTGCCACCAGAGGAAGACTAGCGGGATTAAGAGATACGCAGTATTTT. Protein sequence: CATRGRLAGLRDTQYF. Based on the CDR3 plus reference TRBV15 and TRBJ2-3, the full variable domain is DAMVIQNPRYQVTQFGKPVTLSCSQTLNHNVMYWYQQKSSQAPKLLFHYYDKDFNNEADTPDNFQSRRPNTSFCFLDIRSPGLGDTAMYLCATRGRLAGLRDTQYFGPGTRLTVL.

This chain connects TRBV30 to TRBJ2-3; TRBD2 matches 8 bases. Trimming cost V 4 bases and J 2 bases; bases outside gene matches: 5. The CDR3 has 14 residues. The V gene's germline CDR1 is GTSNPN and CDR2 SVGIG (reference sequence). DNA of the CDR3: TGTGCCTGGACAGAAGCGGGAGTCACAGATACGCAGTATTTT. The encoded protein is CAWTEAGVTDTQYF.

This chain's CDR3 is CASSLVGQFHEQYF. In nucleotides, the CDR3 is TGTGCCAGCAGCTTGGTGGGCCAGTTCCACGAGCAGTACTTC. V is TRBV5-6 and J is TRBJ2-7, with D uncertain. Germline lookup yields CDR1 SGHDT and CDR2 YYEEEE. This CDR3 spans 14 amino acids. With 0 bases removed from V and 5 bases from J, the gap between germline ends came to 12 bases.

This clone was seen a few times. V usage is TRBV10-3 and J usage is TRBJ1-1; D is unclear. The V end lost 2 bases, the J end lost 13 bases, and 14 bases lay between the germline ends. The V gene's germline CDR1 is ENHRY and CDR2 SYGVKD. The CDR3 runs 12 residues. CDR3 DNA: TGTGCCATCAGTGAGGGCGGCGTGTTGATTTTCTTT. Its protein is CAISEGGVLIFF.

CDR3 residues: CASTGTQNYGYTF. The CDR3 nucleotides read TGTGCCAGTACCGGGACACAAAACTATGGCTACACCTTC. The J gene is TRBJ1-2, the V gene TRBV19, with D perhaps TRBD1 (6 bases). The length of the CDR3 is 13 residues. Trimming shortened V by 7 bases and J by 2 bases, and 11 bases separated the two germline ends. CDR1 is LNHDA, CDR2 SQIVND, per germline (reference sequence).

This chain uses TRBV30 with TRBJ1-6; TRBD1 matches 8 bases. The CDR3 covers 15 residues. The V gene's germline CDR1 is GTSNPN and CDR2 SVGIG (reference sequence). V shed 4 bases, J shed 7 bases, and the junction held 9 bases outside the gene matches. The CDR3: CAWKPGGFMNSPLHF. CDR3 bases: TGTGCCTGGAAGCCAGGGGGCTTCATGAATTCACCCCTCCACTTT.

The chain couples TRBV25-1 to TRBJ2-3; 11 positions agree with TRBD2. This CDR3 is 16 amino acids long. Trimming took 3 bases from V and 5 from J; bases not matched to a gene: 7. Looked up from germline, CDR1 is MGHDK and CDR2 is SYGVNS. CDR3 amino acids: CASSDLLAGVGDTQYF. Written as DNA, the CDR3 is TGTGCCAGCAGTGATTTACTAGCGGGAGTCGGAGATACGCAGTATTTT.

This rearrangement joins TRBV7-2 to TRBJ1-1; possibly TRBD1 for D (5 bases). This CDR3 is built from 14 residues. Germline V gives CDR1 SGHTA, CDR2 FQGNSA. The V gene lost 4 bases and the J gene lost 1 base, with 10 bases spanning the gap. CDR3 in amino acids: CASSSLGGNTEAFF. CDR3 DNA: TGTGCCAGCAGCTCTCTTGGGGGGAACACTGAAGCTTTCTTT.